The T cell receptor (beta chain) described here comes from a study of cytomegalovirus exposure and HLA in healthy donors. At the level of the study: Genetic ancestry analysis placed over 75% of the 398 donors that were genotyped in the Caucasian-associated cluster.

After removal of 6 bases from V and 2 bases from J, the junction contained 12 bases not matched to a gene. This CDR3 contains 17 residues. Germline CDR1 reads MRHNA; CDR2 reads SNTAGT. 13 Jbeta primers and 60 Vbeta primers were used for the PCR. TCRdb's copy holds only in-frame clones and misses some; the assay was immunoSEQ multiplex PCR. The profile shows roughly 160,000 clones, just under 80% of them singletons. The chain has TRBV6-4 and TRBJ2-3, with 9 bases identical to TRBD1. The sequenced sample consisted of PBMCs. The source is a young man in good health and CMV-seronegative. CDR3 coding DNA: TGTGCCAGCAGCGGGGAGGGACAGGGATCGCACACAGATACGCAGTATTTT. Translated: CASSGEGQGSHTDTQYF.